This T cell receptor (beta chain) derives from a study of T-cell memory formation after mild COVID-19. Study as a whole: Across donors, TCR clusters were largely donor specific. General observations from the study: Mainly CM and EM harbored the contracting CD4+ clones; mainly EMRA harbored the CD8+ ones.

CDR1 and CDR2 (germline): SGHVS, FQNEAQ. V lost 1 base to trimming and J lost 0 bases, with 12 bases between them. CDR3 length: 16 amino acids. This clonotype has just a few counts. Its antigen is not identified. With constant-segment primers, 5'RACE yielded cDNA libraries of TCR alpha and TCR beta that carried sample barcodes and UMIs. Each CDR3 protein gets one entry after TCRdb re-called the 5' RACE reads with MiXCR. The sample contains about 560,000 distinct CDR3 sequences, 15% to 20% of which appear only once. Source material: PBMCs or a T cell subset sorted from them (not recorded which). The rearrangement links TRBV7-8 to TRBJ2-5; D unclear. The clonotype was recovered from an adult woman who had mild COVID-19 (a few samples of this study predate the infection). Cell type and time point are not known. CDR3 residues: CASSLGLAPNQETQYF. In nucleotides, the CDR3 is TGTGCCAGCAGCTTAGGGCTGGCACCTAACCAAGAGACCCAGTACTTC.